This T cell receptor beta chain was identified in a study of long-term antiretroviral therapy in people with HIV. This was the immunoSEQ v3.0 assay at survey level. Sequencing had a target that covered about 40,000-50,000 T-cell genomes per sample. The table came from immunoSEQ multiplex PCR; TCRdb's copy has only in-frame clones and leaves some out. The sample consists of 20,000 to 25,000 clones, over 75% of them appearing once. This specimen consisted of unsorted PBMCs, obtained 2.6 years after starting antiretroviral therapy. This TCR came from a woman aged 45-65 years with HIV.

The CDR3 here is CASSLEGGEQYF. The CDR3 DNA reads as TGTGCCAGCAGCTTGGAGGGGGGTGAGCAGTACTTC. The chain couples TRBV5-4 to TRBJ2-7, with D perhaps given as TRBD1 or TRBD2 (6 bases each). V was cut by 0 bases and J by 7 bases, with 8 bases left in between. The CDR3 is made up of 12 amino acids. Germline values: CDR1 SGHNT, CDR2 YYREEE (reference sequence).